Here is one TCR beta chain with its context. These data belong to a study of blood T cell repertoires in COVID-19. Across the whole study: Nucleic acid was either cDNA or gDNA, and it came from T cells, B-cell-depleted T cells, or PBMCs.

In the authors' methods: Amplification with reference gene primers provided the estimates of nucleated cell counts. Sequencing used immunoSEQ multiplex PCR; TCRdb keeps in-frame clones, though not all of them. The V and J calls and the clone size are those of that table, but D and trimming were determined from the DNA. The data show a few hundred thousand clones, about 86% seen once. The TCR sequence derives from a woman aged 40 to 50 with acute COVID-19. Sequencing used PBMCs or T cells enriched from blood (not recorded which).

Here the CDR3 DNA reads TGTGCCAGCAGCTTGACAGGGTATGGCTACACCTTC. This translates into CASSLTGYGYTF. The gene calls are TRBV5-4 and TRBJ1-2; tentative D call: TRBD1 (6 bases). CDR1 SGHNT and CDR2 YYREEE come from the germline V gene (reference sequence). Trimming removed 1 base at V and 5 bases at J, with 6 bases between. The CDR3 contains 12 residues.